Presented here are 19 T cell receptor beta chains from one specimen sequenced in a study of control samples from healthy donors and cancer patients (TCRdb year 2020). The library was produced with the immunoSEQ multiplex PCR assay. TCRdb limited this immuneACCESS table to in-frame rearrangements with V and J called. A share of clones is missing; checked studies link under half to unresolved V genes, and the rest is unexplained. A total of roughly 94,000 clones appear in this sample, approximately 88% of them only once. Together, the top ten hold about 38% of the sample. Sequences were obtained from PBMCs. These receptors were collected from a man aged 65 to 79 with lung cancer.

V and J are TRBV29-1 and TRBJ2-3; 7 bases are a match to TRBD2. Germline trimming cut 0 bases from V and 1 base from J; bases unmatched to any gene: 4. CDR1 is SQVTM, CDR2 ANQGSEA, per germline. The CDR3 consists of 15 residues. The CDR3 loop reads CSVEDGLGGTDTQYF. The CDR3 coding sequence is TGCAGCGTTGAAGACGGACTAGGGGGCACAGATACGCAGTATTTT.

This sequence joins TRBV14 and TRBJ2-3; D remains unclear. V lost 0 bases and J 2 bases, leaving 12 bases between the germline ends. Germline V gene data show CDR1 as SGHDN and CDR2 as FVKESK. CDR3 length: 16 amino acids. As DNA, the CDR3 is TGTGCCAGCAGCCAAGAACTCCCCCGGACCACAGATACGCAGTATTTT. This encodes CASSQELPRTTDTQYF.

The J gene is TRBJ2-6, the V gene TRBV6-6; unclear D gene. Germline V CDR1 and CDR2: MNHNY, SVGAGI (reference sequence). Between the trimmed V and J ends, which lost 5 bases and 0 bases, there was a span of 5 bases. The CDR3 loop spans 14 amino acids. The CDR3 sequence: CASSSFSGANVLTF. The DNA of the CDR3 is TGTGCCAGCAGTAGCTTCTCTGGGGCCAACGTCCTGACTTTC.

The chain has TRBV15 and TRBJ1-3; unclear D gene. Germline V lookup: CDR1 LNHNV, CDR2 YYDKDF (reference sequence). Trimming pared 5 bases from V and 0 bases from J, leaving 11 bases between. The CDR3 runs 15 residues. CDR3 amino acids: CATSLGQASGNTIYF. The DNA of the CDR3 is TGTGCCACCAGCCTAGGGCAGGCCTCTGGAAACACCATATATTTT.

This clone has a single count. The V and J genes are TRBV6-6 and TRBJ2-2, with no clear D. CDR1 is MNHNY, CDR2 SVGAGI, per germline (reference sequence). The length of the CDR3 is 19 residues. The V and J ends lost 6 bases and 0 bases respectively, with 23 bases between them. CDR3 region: CASSFTANPVGTNTGELFF. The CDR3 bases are TGTGCCAGCAGCTTCACGGCCAATCCTGTGGGCACGAACACCGGGGAGCTGTTTTTT.

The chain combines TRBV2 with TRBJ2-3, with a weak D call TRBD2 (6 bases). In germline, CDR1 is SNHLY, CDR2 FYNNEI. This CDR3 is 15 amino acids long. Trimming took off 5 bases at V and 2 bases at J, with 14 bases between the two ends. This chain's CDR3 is CASSRGRGPTDTQYF. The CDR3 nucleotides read TGTGCCAGCAGTAGAGGGCGGGGACCCACAGATACGCAGTATTTT.

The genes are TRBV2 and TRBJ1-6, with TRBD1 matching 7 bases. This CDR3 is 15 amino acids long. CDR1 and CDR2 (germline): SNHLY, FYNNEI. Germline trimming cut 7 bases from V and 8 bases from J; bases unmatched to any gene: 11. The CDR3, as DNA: TGTGCCAGCAAGAAAGGGGGCGCGTTGGATTCACCCCTCCACTTT. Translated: CASKKGGALDSPLHF.

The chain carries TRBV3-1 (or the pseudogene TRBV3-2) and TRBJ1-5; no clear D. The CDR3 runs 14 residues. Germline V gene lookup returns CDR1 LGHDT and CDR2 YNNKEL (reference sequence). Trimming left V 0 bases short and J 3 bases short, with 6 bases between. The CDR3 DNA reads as TGTGCCAGCAGCCAAGATGGTCCCAATCAGCCCCAGCATTTT. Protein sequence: CASSQDGPNQPQHF.

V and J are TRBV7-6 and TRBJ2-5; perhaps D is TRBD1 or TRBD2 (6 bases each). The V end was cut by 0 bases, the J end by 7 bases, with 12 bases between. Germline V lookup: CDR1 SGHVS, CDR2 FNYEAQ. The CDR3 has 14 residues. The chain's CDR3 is CASSLAGGAGTQYF. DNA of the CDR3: TGTGCCAGCAGCTTAGCGGGGGGCGCGGGGACCCAGTACTTC.

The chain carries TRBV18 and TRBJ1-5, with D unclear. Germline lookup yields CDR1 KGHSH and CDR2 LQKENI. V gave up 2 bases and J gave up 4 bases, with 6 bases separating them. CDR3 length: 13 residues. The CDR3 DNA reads TGTGCCAGCTCACCAAGTCTGAATCAGCCCCAGCATTTT. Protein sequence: CASSPSLNQPQHF.

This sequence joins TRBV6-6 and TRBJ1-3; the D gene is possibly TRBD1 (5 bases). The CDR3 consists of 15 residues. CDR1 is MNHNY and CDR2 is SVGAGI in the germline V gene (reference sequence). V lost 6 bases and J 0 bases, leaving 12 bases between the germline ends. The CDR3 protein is CASSRQIISGNTIYF. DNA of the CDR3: TGTGCCAGCAGCCGACAGATAATCTCTGGAAACACCATATATTTT.

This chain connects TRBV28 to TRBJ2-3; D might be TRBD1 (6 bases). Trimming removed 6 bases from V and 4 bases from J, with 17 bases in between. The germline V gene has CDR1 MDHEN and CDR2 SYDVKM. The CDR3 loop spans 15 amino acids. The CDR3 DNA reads TGTGCCAGCAGCCAATGGGACACTCGTTCAGATACGCAGTATTTT. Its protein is CASSQWDTRSDTQYF.

The chain's CDR3 is CASSYVDRGLHNEQFF. The CDR3 DNA sequence: TGTGCCAGCAGTTACGTGGACAGGGGGCTCCACAATGAGCAGTTCTTC. The chain joins TRBV6-5 to TRBJ2-1; 11 bases are a match to TRBD1. The CDR3 sequence is 16 residues long. Germline values: CDR1 MNHEY, CDR2 SVGAGI. V lost 2 bases and J lost 5; bases outside the gene matches: 5.

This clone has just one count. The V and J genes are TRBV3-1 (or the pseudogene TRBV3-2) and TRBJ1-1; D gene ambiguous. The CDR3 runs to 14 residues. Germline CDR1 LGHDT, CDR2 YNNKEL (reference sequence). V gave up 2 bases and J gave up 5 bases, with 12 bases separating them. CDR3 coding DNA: TGTGCCAGCAGCCAAACGATAAAAGGAACTGAAGCTTTCTTT. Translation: CASSQTIKGTEAFF.

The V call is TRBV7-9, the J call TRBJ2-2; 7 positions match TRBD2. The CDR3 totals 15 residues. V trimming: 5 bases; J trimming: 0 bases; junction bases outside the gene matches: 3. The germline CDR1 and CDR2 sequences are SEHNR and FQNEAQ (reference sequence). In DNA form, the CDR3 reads TGTGCCAGCAGCCCGGGGGGTGCGAACACCGGGGAGCTGTTTTTT. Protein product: CASSPGGANTGELFF.

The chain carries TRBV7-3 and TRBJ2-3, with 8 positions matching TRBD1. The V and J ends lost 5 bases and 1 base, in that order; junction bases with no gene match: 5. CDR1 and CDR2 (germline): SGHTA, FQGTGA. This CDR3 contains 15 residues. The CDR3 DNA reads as TGTGCCAGCAGCCAACAGGGGGTCGGCACAGATACGCAGTATTTT. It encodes CASSQQGVGTDTQYF. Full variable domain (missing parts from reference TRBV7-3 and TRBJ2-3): GAGVSQTPSNKVTEKGKYVELRCDPISGHTALYWYRQSLGQGPEFLIYFQGTGAADDSGLPNDRFFAVRPEGSVSTLKIQRTERGDSAVYLCASSQQGVGTDTQYFGPGTRLTVL.

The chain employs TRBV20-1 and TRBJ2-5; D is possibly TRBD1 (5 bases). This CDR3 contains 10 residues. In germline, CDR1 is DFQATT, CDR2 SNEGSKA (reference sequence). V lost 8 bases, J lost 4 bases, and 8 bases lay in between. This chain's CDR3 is CSIDRETQYF. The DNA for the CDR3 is TGCAGTATAGACAGAGAGACCCAGTACTTC.

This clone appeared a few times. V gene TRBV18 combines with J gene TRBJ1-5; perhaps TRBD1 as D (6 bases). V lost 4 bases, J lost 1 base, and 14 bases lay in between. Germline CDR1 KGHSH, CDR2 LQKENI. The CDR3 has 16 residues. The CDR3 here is CASSLIGDMSNQPQHF. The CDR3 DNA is TGTGCCAGCTCACTAATAGGGGACATGAGCAATCAGCCCCAGCATTTT.

This CDR3 is CASSRQGTYGYTF. DNA for the CDR3: TGTGCCAGCAGTCGACAGGGGACCTATGGCTACACCTTC. The rearrangement uses TRBV2 and TRBJ1-2, with 8 bases identical to TRBD1. The junction had 3 bases not matched to a gene; V was cut back by 5 bases and J by 4 bases. The CDR3 runs to 13 residues. From germline, CDR1 is SNHLY and CDR2 FYNNEI.